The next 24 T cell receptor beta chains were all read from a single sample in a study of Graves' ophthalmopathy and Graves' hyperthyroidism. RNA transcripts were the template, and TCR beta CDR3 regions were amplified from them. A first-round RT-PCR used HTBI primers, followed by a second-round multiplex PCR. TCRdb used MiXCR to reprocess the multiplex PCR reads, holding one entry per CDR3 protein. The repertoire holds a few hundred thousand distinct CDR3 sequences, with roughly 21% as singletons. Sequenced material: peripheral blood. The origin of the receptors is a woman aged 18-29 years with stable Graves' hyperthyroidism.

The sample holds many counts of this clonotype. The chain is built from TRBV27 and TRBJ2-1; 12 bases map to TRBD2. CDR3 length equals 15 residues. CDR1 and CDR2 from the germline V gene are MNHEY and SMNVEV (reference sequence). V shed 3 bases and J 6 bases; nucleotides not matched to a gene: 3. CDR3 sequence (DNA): TGTGCCAGCAGTTTCGCGACTAGCGGGAGCAATGAGCAGTTCTTC. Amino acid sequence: CASSFATSGSNEQFF.

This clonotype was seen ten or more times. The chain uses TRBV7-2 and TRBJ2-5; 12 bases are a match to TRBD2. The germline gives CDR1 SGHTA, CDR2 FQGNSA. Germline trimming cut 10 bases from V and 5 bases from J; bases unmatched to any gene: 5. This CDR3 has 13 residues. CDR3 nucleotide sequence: TGTGCCACTAGCGGGAGGGCCGGGGAGACCCAGTACTTC. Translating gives CATSGRAGETQYF.

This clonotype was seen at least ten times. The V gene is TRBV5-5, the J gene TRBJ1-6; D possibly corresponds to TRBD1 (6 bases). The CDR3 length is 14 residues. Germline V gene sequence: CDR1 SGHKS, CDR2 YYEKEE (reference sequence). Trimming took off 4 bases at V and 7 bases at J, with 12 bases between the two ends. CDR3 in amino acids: CASSLGGPNSPLHF. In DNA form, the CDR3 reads TGTGCCAGCAGCCTGGGGGGGCCGAATTCACCCCTCCACTTT.

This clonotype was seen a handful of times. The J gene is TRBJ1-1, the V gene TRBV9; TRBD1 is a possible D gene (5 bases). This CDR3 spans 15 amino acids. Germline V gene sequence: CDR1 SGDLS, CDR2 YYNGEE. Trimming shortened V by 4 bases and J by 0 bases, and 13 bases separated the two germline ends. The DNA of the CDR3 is TGTGCCAGCAGCCCTCCGGGGGGACTGAACACTGAAGCTTTCTTT. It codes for CASSPPGGLNTEAFF.

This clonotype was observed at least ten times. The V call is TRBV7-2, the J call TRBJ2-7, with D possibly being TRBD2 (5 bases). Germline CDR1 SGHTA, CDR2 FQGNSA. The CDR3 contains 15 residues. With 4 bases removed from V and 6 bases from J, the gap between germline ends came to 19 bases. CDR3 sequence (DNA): TGTGCCAGCAGCTCCGTTGGGCGGGTTACGTCCGAGCAGTACTTC. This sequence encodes CASSSVGRVTSEQYF. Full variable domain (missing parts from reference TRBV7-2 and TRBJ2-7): GAGVSQSPSNKVTEKGKDVELRCDPISGHTALYWYRQSLGQGLEFLIYFQGNSAPDKSGLPSDRFSAERTGGSVSTLTIQRTQQEDSAVYLCASSSVGRVTSEQYFGPGTRLTVT.

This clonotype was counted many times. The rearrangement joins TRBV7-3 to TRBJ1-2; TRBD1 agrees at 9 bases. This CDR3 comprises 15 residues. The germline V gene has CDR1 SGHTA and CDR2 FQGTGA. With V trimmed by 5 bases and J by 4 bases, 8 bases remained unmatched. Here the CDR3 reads CASSKTGGKVYGYTF. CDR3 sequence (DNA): TGTGCCAGCAGCAAAACAGGGGGCAAAGTCTATGGCTACACCTTC.

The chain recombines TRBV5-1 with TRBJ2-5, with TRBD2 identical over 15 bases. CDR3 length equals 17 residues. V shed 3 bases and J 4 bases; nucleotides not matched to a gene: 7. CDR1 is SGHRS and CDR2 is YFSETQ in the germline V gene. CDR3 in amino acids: CASSSGTSGRLGETQYF. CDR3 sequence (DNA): TGCGCCAGCAGCTCCGGGACTAGCGGGAGGCTTGGAGAGACCCAGTACTTC.

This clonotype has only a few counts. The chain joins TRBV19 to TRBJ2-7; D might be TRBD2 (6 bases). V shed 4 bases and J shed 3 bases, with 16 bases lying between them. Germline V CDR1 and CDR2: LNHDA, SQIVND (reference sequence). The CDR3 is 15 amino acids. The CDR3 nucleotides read TGTGCCAGTAGTACGGCCGGGAGCCCTTTCTACGAGCAGTACTTC. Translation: CASSTAGSPFYEQYF.

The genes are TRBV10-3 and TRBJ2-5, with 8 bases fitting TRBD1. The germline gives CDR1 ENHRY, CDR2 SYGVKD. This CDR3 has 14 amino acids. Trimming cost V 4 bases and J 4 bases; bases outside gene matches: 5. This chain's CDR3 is CAISGTGSGETQYF. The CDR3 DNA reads TGTGCCATCAGTGGGACAGGGAGTGGAGAGACCCAGTACTTC.

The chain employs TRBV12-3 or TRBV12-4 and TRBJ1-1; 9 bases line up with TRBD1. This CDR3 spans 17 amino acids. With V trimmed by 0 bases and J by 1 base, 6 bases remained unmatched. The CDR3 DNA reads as TGTGCCAGCAGTTTAGCGGGACAGGGTCCCAAGAACACTGAAGCTTTCTTT. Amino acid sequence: CASSLAGQGPKNTEAFF.

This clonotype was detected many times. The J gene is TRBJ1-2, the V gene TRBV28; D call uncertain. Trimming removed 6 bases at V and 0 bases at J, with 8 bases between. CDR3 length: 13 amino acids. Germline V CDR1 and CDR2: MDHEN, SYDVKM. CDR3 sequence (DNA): TGTGCCAGCAGGCAGACTGCTAACTATGGCTACACCTTC. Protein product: CASRQTANYGYTF.

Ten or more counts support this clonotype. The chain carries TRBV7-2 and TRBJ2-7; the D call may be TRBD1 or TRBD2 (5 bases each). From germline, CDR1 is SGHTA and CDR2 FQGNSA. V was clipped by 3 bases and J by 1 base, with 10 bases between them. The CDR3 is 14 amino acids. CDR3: CASSFRDGSYEQYF. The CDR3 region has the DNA TGTGCCAGCAGCTTCCGGGACGGTTCCTACGAGCAGTACTTC.

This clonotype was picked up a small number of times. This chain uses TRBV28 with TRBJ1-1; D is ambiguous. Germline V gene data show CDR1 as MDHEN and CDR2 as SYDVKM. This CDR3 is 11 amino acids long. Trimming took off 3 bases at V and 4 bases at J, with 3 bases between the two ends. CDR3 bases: TGTGCCAGCAGTTTTTTCACTGAAGCTTTCTTT. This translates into CASSFFTEAFF.

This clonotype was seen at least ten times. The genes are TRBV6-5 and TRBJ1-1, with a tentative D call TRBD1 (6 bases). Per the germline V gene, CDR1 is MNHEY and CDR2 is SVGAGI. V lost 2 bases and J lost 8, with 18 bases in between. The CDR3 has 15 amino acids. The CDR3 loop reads CASSYPQQGLKEAFF. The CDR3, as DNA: TGTGCCAGCAGTTACCCCCAACAGGGATTAAAGGAAGCTTTCTTT.

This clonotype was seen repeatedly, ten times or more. CDR3 DNA sequence: TGTGCTAGTGGTTTAAGTCAGGCTGCGGACACTGAAGCTTTCTTT. As protein: CASGLSQAADTEAFF. This chain connects TRBV12-5 to TRBJ1-1; no clear D gene. The germline V gene has CDR1 LGHNT and CDR2 FRNRAP. This CDR3 contains 15 residues. Trimming took 3 bases from V and 3 from J, leaving 14 bases between them.

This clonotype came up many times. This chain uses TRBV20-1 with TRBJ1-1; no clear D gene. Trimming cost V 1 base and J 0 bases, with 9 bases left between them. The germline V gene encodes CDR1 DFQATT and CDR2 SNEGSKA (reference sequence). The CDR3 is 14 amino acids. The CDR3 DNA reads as TGCAGTGCTAGAGCTTACACTTTGAACACTGAAGCTTTCTTT. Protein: CSARAYTLNTEAFF.

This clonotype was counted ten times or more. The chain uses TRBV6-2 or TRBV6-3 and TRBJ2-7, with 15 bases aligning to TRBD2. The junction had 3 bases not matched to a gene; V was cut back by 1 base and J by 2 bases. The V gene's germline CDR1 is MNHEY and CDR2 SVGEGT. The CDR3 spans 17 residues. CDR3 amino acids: CASSYFGLAGGPYEQYF. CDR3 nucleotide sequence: TGTGCCAGCAGTTACTTCGGACTAGCGGGAGGGCCCTACGAGCAGTACTTC.

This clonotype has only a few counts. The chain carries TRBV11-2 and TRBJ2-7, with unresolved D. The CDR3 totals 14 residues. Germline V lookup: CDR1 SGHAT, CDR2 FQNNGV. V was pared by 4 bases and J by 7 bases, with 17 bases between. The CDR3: CASSYRGLNGEQYF. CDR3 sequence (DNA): TGTGCCAGCAGCTACAGAGGCCTAAATGGAGAGCAGTACTTC.

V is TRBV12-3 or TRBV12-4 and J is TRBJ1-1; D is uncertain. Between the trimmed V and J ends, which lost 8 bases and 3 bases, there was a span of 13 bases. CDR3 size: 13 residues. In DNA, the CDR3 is TGTGCCAGCGTCGGTGATATGGACACTGAAGCTTTCTTT. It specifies CASVGDMDTEAFF.

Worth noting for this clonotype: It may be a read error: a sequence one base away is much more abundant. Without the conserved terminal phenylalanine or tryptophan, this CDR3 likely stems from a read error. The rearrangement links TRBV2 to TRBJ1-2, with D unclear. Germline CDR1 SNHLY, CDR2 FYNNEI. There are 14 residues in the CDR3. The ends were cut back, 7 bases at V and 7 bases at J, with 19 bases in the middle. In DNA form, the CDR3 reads TGTGCCAGCACCGAGGGTGGGTTACCTAGTGGCTACACCTCC. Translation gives CASTEGGLPSGYTS.

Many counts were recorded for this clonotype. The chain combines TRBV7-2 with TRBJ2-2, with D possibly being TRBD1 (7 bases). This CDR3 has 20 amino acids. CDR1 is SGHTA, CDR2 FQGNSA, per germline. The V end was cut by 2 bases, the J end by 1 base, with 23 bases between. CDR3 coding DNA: TGTGCCAGCAGCTTATCAAGGGGGCTAAGGCGGGATGGGAACACCGGGGAGCTGTTTTTT. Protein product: CASSLSRGLRRDGNTGELFF.

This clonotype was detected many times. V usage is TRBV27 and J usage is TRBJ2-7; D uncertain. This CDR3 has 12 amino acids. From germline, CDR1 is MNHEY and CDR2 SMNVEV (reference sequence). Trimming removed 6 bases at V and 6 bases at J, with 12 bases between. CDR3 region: CASSDGFGEQYF. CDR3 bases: TGTGCCAGCAGCGACGGGTTCGGCGAGCAGTACTTC.

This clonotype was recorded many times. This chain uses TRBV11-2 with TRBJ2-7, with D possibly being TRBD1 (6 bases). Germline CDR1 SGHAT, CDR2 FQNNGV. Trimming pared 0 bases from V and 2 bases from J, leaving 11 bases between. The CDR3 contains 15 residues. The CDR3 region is CASSLEGHRAYEQYF. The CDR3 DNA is TGTGCCAGCAGCTTAGAGGGCCACAGGGCCTACGAGCAGTACTTC.

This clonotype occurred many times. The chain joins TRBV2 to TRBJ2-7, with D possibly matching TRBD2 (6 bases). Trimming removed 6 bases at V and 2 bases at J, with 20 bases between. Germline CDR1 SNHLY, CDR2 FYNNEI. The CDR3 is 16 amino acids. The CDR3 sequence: CASSASSSVATYEQYF. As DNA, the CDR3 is TGTGCCAGCAGCGCATCCTCTAGCGTCGCAACCTACGAGCAGTACTTC.